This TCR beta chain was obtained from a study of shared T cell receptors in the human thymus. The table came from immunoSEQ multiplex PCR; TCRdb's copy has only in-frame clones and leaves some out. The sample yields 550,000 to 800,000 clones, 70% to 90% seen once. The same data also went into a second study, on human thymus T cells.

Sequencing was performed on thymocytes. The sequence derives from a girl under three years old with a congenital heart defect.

In DNA form, the CDR3 reads TGCGCCAGCAGCCGCCCCGGGACAGTCAACACTGAAGCTTTCTTT. Translated: CASSRPGTVNTEAFF. V is TRBV5-1 and J is TRBJ1-1, with TRBD1 matching over 7 bases. This CDR3 has 15 amino acids. The junction had 8 bases not matched to a gene; V was cut back by 4 bases and J by 2 bases. CDR1 SGHRS and CDR2 YFSETQ come from the germline V gene. Using reference TRBV5-1 and TRBJ1-1 for the parts outside the CDR3, the full variable domain is KAGVTQTPRYLIKTRGQQVTLSCSPISGHRSVSWYQQTPGQGLQFLFEYFSETQRNKGNFPGRFSGRQFSNSRSEMNVSTLELGDSALYLCASSRPGTVNTEAFFGQGTRLTVV.